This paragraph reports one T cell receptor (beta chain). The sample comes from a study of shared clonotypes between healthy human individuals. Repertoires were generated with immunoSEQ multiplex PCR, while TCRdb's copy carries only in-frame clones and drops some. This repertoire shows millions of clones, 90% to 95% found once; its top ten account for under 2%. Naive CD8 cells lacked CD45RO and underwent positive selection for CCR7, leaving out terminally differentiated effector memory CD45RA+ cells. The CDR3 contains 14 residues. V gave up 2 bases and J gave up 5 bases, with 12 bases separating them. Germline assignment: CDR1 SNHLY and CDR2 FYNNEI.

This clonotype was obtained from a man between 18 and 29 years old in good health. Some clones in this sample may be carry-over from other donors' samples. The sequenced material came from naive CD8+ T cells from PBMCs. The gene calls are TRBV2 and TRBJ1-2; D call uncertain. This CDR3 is CASSELLTEYGYTF. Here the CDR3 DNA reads TGTGCCAGCAGTGAACTCCTCACGGAGTATGGCTACACCTTC.